Presented here are 21 T cell receptor beta chains from one specimen sequenced in a study of metastatic and nonmetastatic thyroid tumors. None of the patients had undergone any treatment ahead of thyroid surgery. TCRdb re-processed the PCR reads through MiXCR. The data show 49,000 or so clones, approximately 26% seen once. Material: blood. The receptors come from a male donor with papillary thyroid cancer or a benign thyroid nodule (not recorded which). Some clones in this sample may be carry-over from other donors' samples.

Regarding this clone: The conserved phenylalanine or tryptophan is not found at the CDR3 terminus, so this likely reflects a read error. It is unclear where the CDR3 begins or ends on the DNA, so no DNA is shown, and the CDR3 is as TCRdb lists it. V is TRBV15 and J is TRBJ2-7; no check of the table's D call, TRBD2, against the DNA was made. The CDR3 has 14 amino acids, counting both end residues. Germline lookup yields CDR1 LNHNV and CDR2 YYDKDF (reference sequence). CDR3 protein: CATSRGLGAYEHYI.

At least ten counts were recorded for this clone. The V and J genes are TRBV29-1 and TRBJ2-1; TRBD2 matches 10 bases. CDR3 length: 16 amino acids. With 5 bases clipped from V and 7 bases from J, the junction kept 14 bases outside the gene matches. Germline CDR1 SQVTM, CDR2 ANQGSEA. The CDR3 protein is CSVILSGRPGGNEQFF. In DNA form, the CDR3 reads TGCAGCGTTATTCTTAGCGGGAGGCCGGGGGGGAATGAGCAGTTCTTC.

The J gene is TRBJ1-3, the V gene TRBV5-6; TRBD1 might be the D (5 bases). V lost 2 bases, J lost 0 bases, and 15 bases lay in between. From germline, CDR1 is SGHDT and CDR2 YYEEEE. The CDR3 has 17 residues. This CDR3 reads CASSLGPGATSGNTIYF. Written as DNA, the CDR3 is TGTGCCAGCAGCTTAGGACCCGGGGCCACCTCTGGAAACACCATATATTTT.

Relative to its sample, this clone is medium-sized. The chain links TRBV19 to TRBJ1-2; D call uncertain. Deletions cut 5 bases from V and 6 bases from J, with 16 bases between. There are 14 residues in the CDR3. CDR1 and CDR2 (germline): LNHDA, SQIVND (reference sequence). The CDR3 sequence is CASSVGPVLHGYTF. The CDR3, as DNA: TGTGCCAGTAGTGTCGGTCCGGTACTACATGGCTACACCTTC.

The rearrangement joins TRBV5-6 to TRBJ2-5; D ambiguous. The CDR3 consists of 14 residues. Trimming removed 2 bases at V and 3 bases at J, with 11 bases between. From germline, CDR1 is SGHDT and CDR2 YYEEEE. The CDR3 region is CASSFLFSEETQYF. The CDR3 DNA reads as TGTGCCAGCAGCTTTCTGTTCAGTGAAGAGACCCAGTACTTC.

This clone was counted a few times. The chain combines TRBV6-1 with TRBJ2-3, with TRBD2 as a possible D gene (7 bases). The CDR3 has 16 amino acids. The V end lost 1 base, the J end lost 6 bases, and 17 bases lay between the germline ends. Germline CDR1 and CDR2: MNHNS and SASEGT. This chain's CDR3 is CASSEERGRGADTQYF. The CDR3 coding sequence is TGTGCCAGCAGTGAAGAGAGAGGGAGGGGGGCGGATACGCAGTATTTT.

V and J are TRBV6-5 and TRBJ2-7; D is undetermined. Germline CDR1 reads MNHEY; CDR2 reads SVGAGI. V lost 2 bases and J lost 0, with 11 bases in between. The CDR3 totals 15 residues. CDR3 sequence (DNA): TGTGCCAGCAGTTACGAGCAGCTAAGCTCCTACGAGCAGTACTTC. This codes for CASSYEQLSSYEQYF.

This clone has only a few counts. V is TRBV19 and J is TRBJ1-1; D gene unclear. CDR1 and CDR2 (germline): LNHDA, SQIVND (reference sequence). The V end lost 3 bases, the J end lost 5 bases, and 10 bases lay between the germline ends. The CDR3 contains 13 residues. CDR3 in amino acids: CASSIEDETEAFF. Here the CDR3 DNA reads TGTGCCAGTAGTATTGAGGATGAAACTGAAGCTTTCTTT.

A few counts support this clone. The gene calls are TRBV2 and TRBJ2-4; 10 nucleotides agree with TRBD2. The V gene end was trimmed by 2 bases and the J gene end by 7 bases; junction bases not matched to a gene: 5. Germline-derived CDR1 and CDR2 are SNHLY and FYNNEI. The CDR3 is 15 amino acids. CDR3 in DNA: TGTGCCAGCAGTGAAAATAAACTAGCGGGGAACATTCAGTACTTC. Its translation: CASSENKLAGNIQYF. Looking up the rest from reference TRBV2 and TRBJ2-4 gives the full variable domain: EPEVTQTPSHQVTQMGQEVILRCVPISNHLYFYWYRQILGQKVEFLVSFYNNEISEKSEIFDDQFSVERPDGSNFTLKIRSTKLEDSAMYFCASSENKLAGNIQYFGAGTRLSVL.

This clone showed up just a few times. V usage is TRBV28 and J usage is TRBJ2-7; TRBD2 matches at 11 bases. This CDR3 region has 14 residues. Per the germline V gene, CDR1 is MDHEN and CDR2 is SYDVKM. Trimming took 6 bases from V and 9 from J; bases not matched to a gene: 10. The CDR3 protein is CASSPALAGVRQYF. Here the CDR3 DNA reads TGTGCCAGCAGCCCAGCACTAGCGGGAGTAAGGCAGTACTTC.

The table lists this clone with many counts. This chain joins TRBV11-1 and TRBJ2-1; 10 bases match TRBD2. V was pared by 5 bases and J by 2 bases, with 6 bases of the junction left unmatched. The CDR3 totals 16 residues. CDR1 and CDR2 from the germline V gene are SGHAT and FQDESV (reference sequence). Written as DNA, the CDR3 is TGTGCCAGCAGCCCTACGGGACTAGCGACCTACAATGAGCAGTTCTTC. The encoded protein is CASSPTGLATYNEQFF.

In its sample, this clone was seen many times. The rearrangement links TRBV6-1 to TRBJ2-7; weak D call: TRBD2 (6 bases). This CDR3 has 15 amino acids. The germline V and J ends were trimmed by 6 bases and 4 bases, with 19 bases remaining between them. Germline-derived CDR1 and CDR2 are MNHNS and SASEGT. Here the CDR3 DNA reads TGTGCCAGCAGCGAGGTGGGAGGTGAACCTTACGAGCAGTACTTC. This gives the protein CASSEVGGEPYEQYF.

This clone has a count of ten or more. Within the sample, other DNA sequences also encode this same CDR3. The rearrangement joins TRBV27 to TRBJ2-5, with 12 bases identical to TRBD1. The length of the CDR3 is 15 residues. V dropped 5 bases and J dropped 4; count of bases not matched to a gene: 5. Germline CDR1 reads MNHEY; CDR2 reads SMNVEV (reference sequence). The CDR3 nucleotides are TGTGCCAGCAGTAGCGGGACAGGGGGCGTAGAGACCCAGTACTTC. This sequence encodes CASSSGTGGVETQYF.

This clone was recorded at least ten times. The CDR3 loop is CASSSTGSNTEAFF. The CDR3 DNA reads as TGCGCCAGCAGCTCGACAGGGTCGAACACTGAAGCTTTCTTT. The chain combines TRBV5-1 with TRBJ1-1; 7 nucleotides align to TRBD1. Unmatched junction bases numbered 3, after V lost 3 bases and J lost 1 base. The CDR3 consists of 14 residues. Germline CDR1 is SGHRS and CDR2 is YFSETQ. Using reference TRBV5-1 and TRBJ1-1 for the parts outside the CDR3, the full variable domain is KAGVTQTPRYLIKTRGQQVTLSCSPISGHRSVSWYQQTPGQGLQFLFEYFSETQRNKGNFPGRFSGRQFSNSRSEMNVSTLELGDSALYLCASSSTGSNTEAFFGQGTRLTVV.

The chain combines TRBV28 with TRBJ1-2, with 11 bases fitting TRBD1. The CDR3 has 15 amino acids. Trimming removed 5 bases from V and 5 bases from J; junction bases left unmatched: 7. Germline V gene lookup returns CDR1 MDHEN and CDR2 SYDVKM. CDR3 sequence: CASSPGTGGLYGYTF. Written as DNA, the CDR3 is TGTGCCAGCAGTCCCGGGACAGGGGGATTATATGGCTACACCTTC.

The CDR3 DNA reads TGCAGTGCTAGAGTACGCGGGAATGAGCAGTTCTTC. The encoded protein is CSARVRGNEQFF. The chain combines TRBV20-1 with TRBJ2-1; weak D call: TRBD2 (5 bases). V was clipped by 1 base and J by 7 bases, with 8 bases between them. Germline V lookup: CDR1 DFQATT, CDR2 SNEGSKA (reference sequence). The CDR3 spans 12 residues.

The chain uses TRBV18 and TRBJ1-6; perhaps TRBD1 as D (6 bases). This CDR3 has 13 residues. V lost 3 bases, J lost 10 bases, and 10 bases lay in between. Germline CDR1 is KGHSH and CDR2 is LQKENI. The CDR3 region is CASSPDQGSPLHF. CDR3 bases: TGTGCCAGCTCACCTGACCAGGGGTCACCCCTCCACTTT.

Only a few counts were recorded for this clone. The rearrangement uses TRBV30 and TRBJ2-7; D gene unclear. Trimming took 1 base from V and 0 from J, leaving 7 bases between them. Germline-derived CDR1 and CDR2 are GTSNPN and SVGIG (reference sequence). The CDR3 spans 13 residues. CDR3 coding DNA: TGTGCCTGGAGTGGAACGGTCTCCTACGAGCAGTACTTC. Translation: CAWSGTVSYEQYF. The variable domain in full, with the rest retrieved from reference TRBV30 and TRBJ2-7, is SQTIHQWPATLVQPVGSPLSLECTVEGTSNPNLYWYRQAAGRGLQLLFYSVGIGQISSEVPQNLSASRPQDRQFILSSKKLLLSDSGFYLCAWSGTVSYEQYFGPGTRLTVT.

V gene TRBV12-3 or TRBV12-4 combines with J gene TRBJ1-3; D is ambiguous. V was pared by 6 bases and J by 1 base, with 10 bases between. The CDR3 contains 14 residues. The CDR3: CASSPLLSGNTIYF. The CDR3, as DNA: TGTGCCAGCAGCCCACTCTTGTCTGGAAACACCATATATTTT.

This clone was detected ten times or more. This chain connects TRBV24-1 to TRBJ2-1; TRBD2 is a possible D gene (5 bases). Trimming took off 0 bases at V and 9 bases at J, with 14 bases between the two ends. From germline, CDR1 is KGHDR and CDR2 SFDVKD. CDR3 length: 15 amino acids. The CDR3 sequence is CATSDLTSLAGEQFF. In DNA, the CDR3 is TGTGCCACCAGTGATTTGACCTCCCTAGCCGGTGAGCAGTTCTTC.

This chain links TRBV6-6 with TRBJ2-1; D not resolved. The CDR3 consists of 15 residues. The ends were cut back, 2 bases at V and 4 bases at J, with 12 bases in the middle. The germline V gene has CDR1 MNHNY and CDR2 SVGAGI (reference sequence). The CDR3 loop reads CASSYTLYLYNEQFF. The CDR3 DNA is TGTGCCAGCAGTTACACCCTGTACTTATACAATGAGCAGTTCTTC.